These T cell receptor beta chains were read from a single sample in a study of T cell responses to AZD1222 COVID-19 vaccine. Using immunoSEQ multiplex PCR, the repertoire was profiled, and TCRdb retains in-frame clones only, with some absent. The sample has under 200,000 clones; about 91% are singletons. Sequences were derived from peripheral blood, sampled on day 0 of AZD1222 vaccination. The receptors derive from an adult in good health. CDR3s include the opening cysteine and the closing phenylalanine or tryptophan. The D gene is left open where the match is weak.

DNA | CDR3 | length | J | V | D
TGCAGCGTGGGACAGGGGCCGAACACTGAAGCTTTCTTT | CSVGQGPNTEAFF | 13 | TRBJ1-1 | TRBV29-1 | TRBD1
TGCAGTGCTATTGAAGGGGGGGCGGCTCTTGATACGCAGTATTTT | CSAIEGGAALDTQYF | 15 | TRBJ2-3 | TRBV20-1 | .
TGCGCCAGCAGCCAGGACAGGGGCCACACCGGGGAGCTGTTTTTT | CASSQDRGHTGELFF | 15 | TRBJ2-2 | TRBV4-3 | TRBD1
TGCGCCAGCAGCCAAAGAGAGGGCACAGATACGCAGTATTTT | CASSQREGTDTQYF | 14 | TRBJ2-3 | TRBV4-3 | .
TGTGCCAGCAGCTTCTCCGGGACAGGGGACCTCTCTGGGGCCAACGTCCTGACTTTC | CASSFSGTGDLSGANVLTF | 19 | TRBJ2-6 | TRBV7-9 | TRBD1
TGCGCCAGCAGTGAGTCCCTCTACCACGAGCAGTACTTC | CASSESLYHEQYF | 13 | TRBJ2-7 | TRBV10-1 | .
TGTGCCTGGAGTTCAGGGGCATCCTATAATTCACCCCTCCACTTT | CAWSSGASYNSPLHF | 15 | TRBJ1-6 | TRBV30 | .
TGTGCCAGCAGCTTAGGACGGGACAATGAGCAGTTCTTC | CASSLGRDNEQFF | 13 | TRBJ2-1 | TRBV7-6 | .
TGTGCCAGCAGGATGGGGGACTATGGCTACACCTTC | CASRMGDYGYTF | 12 | TRBJ1-2 | TRBV9 | .
TGTGCCAGCAGCCTAGGGACAGGGAGTTTCGGCTACACCTTC | CASSLGTGSFGYTF | 14 | TRBJ1-2 | TRBV14 | TRBD1
TGCGCCAGCAGCTTGGTGGGGCGTCCCTACAATGAGCAGTTCTTC | CASSLVGRPYNEQFF | 15 | TRBJ2-1 | TRBV5-1 | .
TGTGCCACCAGCAGCTTAGGGTGGGAAGACACAGATACGCAGTATTTT | CATSSLGWEDTDTQYF | 16 | TRBJ2-3 | TRBV15 | .
TGCGCCAGCAGCCCCGGACAGGGCCTGAATTCACCCCTCCACTTT | CASSPGQGLNSPLHF | 15 | TRBJ1-6 | TRBV5-1 | TRBD1
TGCGCCAGCAGGACAGACTCTGGGGCCAACGTCCTGACTTTC | CASRTDSGANVLTF | 14 | TRBJ2-6 | TRBV5-1 | .